Detailed here is one T cell receptor beta chain. The sample is drawn from a study of blood T cells in healthy people across ages. V trimming: 5 bases; J trimming: 2 bases; junction bases outside the gene matches: 5. The length of the CDR3 is 15 residues. Extraction yielded at least 6 micrograms of total RNA per sample. Alongside a J-beta primer mix, a sample-barcoded 5' primer served in a second PCR lasting about 7 to 12 cycles. TCRdb re-analysed the 5' RACE reads in MiXCR, keeping a single row per CDR3 protein. The sample has 450,000 to 700,000 distinct CDR3 sequences; 25% to 30% are singletons. The sequence derives from a woman aged 70-85 years in good health. The chain recombines TRBV12-3 or TRBV12-4 with TRBJ2-1; 8 bases line up with TRBD1. The material sequenced was blood. CDR3 amino acids: CASSVDRGPYNEQFF. For the CDR3, the DNA is TGTGCCAGCAGTGTAGACAGGGGCCCCTACAATGAGCAGTTCTTC.